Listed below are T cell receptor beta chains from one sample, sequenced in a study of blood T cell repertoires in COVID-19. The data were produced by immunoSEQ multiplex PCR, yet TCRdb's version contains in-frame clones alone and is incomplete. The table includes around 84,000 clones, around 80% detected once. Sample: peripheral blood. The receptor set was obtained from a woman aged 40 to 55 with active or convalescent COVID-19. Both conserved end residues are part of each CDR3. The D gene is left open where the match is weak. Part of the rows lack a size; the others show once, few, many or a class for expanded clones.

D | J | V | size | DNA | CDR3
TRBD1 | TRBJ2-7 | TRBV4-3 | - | TGCGCCAGCAGCCAAGATCGGGCGTCGACAGGGGCCGAGCAGTACTTC | CASSQDRASTGAEQYF
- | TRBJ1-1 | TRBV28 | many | TGTGCCAGCAGTTTCGACATACCGGGGGAGGGCACTGAAGCTTTCTTT | CASSFDIPGEGTEAFF
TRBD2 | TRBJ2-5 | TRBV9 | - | TGTGCCAGCAGCGGAAGACTAGCGGGAGAAGAGACCCAGTACTTC | CASSGRLAGEETQYF
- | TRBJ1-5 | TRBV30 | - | TGTGCCTGGAGTGTAATAAATAGCAATCAGCCCCAGCATTTT | CAWSVINSNQPQHF
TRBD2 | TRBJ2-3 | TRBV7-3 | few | TGTGCCAGCAGCATCGGACTAGCGGGAGGCACAGATACGCAGTATTTT | CASSIGLAGGTDTQYF
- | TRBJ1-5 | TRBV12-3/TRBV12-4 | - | TGTGCCAGCAGGCCAACAGGGAAGCCCCAGCATTTT | CASRPTGKPQHF
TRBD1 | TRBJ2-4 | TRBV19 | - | TGTGCCAGTAGTCCCCGAGGGGGCGGAAACATTCAGTACTTC | CASSPRGGGNIQYF
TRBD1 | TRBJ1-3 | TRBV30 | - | TGTGCCTGGAGTTACCGGGACAGGGGGTTATCTGGAAACACCATATATTTT | CAWSYRDRGLSGNTIYF
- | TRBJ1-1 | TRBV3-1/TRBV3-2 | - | TGTGCCAGCAGCACTGATAGCAACACTGAAGCTTTCTTT | CASSTDSNTEAFF
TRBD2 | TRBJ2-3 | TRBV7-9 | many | TGTGCCAGCAGCCCAAGCGGGAGCGGTGATACGCAGTATTTT | CASSPSGSGDTQYF
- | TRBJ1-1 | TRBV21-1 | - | TGTGCCAGCAGCAAAGACGGACAGGGGGCTTCTCCTGCGAACACTGAAGCTTTCTTT | CASSKDGQGASPANTEAFF
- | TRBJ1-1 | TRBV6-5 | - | TGTGCCAGCAGGACTTACAGGAGTGACACTGAAGCTTTCTTT | CASRTYRSDTEAFF